The sequence of this T cell receptor (beta chain) was determined in a study of blood T cell repertoires in COVID-19. Only in-frame clones appear in the TCRdb table, and some are missing; sequencing was by immunoSEQ multiplex PCR. The sample includes about 350,000 clones, around nine tenths seen only once; the top ten take approximately 0.93%. The CDR3 has 15 residues. Germline loops: CDR1 SGDLS, CDR2 YYNGEE. The trim removed 2 bases at V and 3 bases at J, leaving 5 bases unmatched. The chain has TRBV9 and TRBJ2-3; TRBD2 matches 8 bases. Material for sequencing was PBMCs or T cells enriched from blood (not recorded which). The clonotype comes from a woman in her twenties or thirties who had been exposed to COVID-19. In DNA, the CDR3 is TGTGCCAGCAGCGTGAGCGGGAGAGGTACAGATACGCAGTATTTT. Its protein product is CASSVSGRGTDTQYF.